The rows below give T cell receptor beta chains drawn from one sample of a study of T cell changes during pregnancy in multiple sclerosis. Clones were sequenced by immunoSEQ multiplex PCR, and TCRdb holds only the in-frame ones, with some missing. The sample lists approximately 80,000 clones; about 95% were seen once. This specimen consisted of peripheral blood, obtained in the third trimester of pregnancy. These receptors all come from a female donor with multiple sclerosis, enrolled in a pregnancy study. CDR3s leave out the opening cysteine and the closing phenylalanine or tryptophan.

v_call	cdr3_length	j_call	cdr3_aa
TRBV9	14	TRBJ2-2	ASSVGSSGEIGELF
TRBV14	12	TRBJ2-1	ASSQLSPNNEQF
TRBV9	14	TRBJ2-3	ASSVAGRGVTDTQY
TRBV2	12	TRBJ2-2	ASHGRGHPGELF
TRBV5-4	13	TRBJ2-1	ASSLGLAGENEQF
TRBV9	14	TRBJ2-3	ASSVGAAVVGDTQY
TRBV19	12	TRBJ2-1	ASSLGQGYNEQF
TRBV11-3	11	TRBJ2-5	ASSAQAQETQY
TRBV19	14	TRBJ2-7	ASSPRGGVSSYEQY
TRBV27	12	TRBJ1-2	ASRRITGVGGYT
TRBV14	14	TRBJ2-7	ASSHSGTGVQYEQY
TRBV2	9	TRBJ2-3	ASSAKDTQY
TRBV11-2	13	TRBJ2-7	ASSPGGTGFYEQY
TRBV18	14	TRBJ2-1	ASSSLYRVSGHEQF
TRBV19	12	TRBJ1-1	ASSISGMGTEAF
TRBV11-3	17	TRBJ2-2	ASSLDPVRGSVNTGELF
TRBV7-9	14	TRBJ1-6	ASSLERGSYNSPLH
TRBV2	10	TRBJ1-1	ASSGTGVEAF
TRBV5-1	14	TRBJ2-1	ASSLNLAGGPNEQF
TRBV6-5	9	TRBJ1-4	ASSSSTELF
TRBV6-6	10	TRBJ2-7	ASSPQDLEQY
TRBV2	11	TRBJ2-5	ASHRTSQETQY
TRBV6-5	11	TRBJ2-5	ASSETSLETQY
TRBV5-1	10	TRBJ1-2	ASSSLGDGYT
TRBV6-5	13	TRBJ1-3	ASSSGQVSGNTIY
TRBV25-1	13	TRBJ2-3	ASSSDRGIVDTQY
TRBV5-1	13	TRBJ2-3	ASSLGLDGTDTQY
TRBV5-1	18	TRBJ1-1	ASSLMAGGVRTTMNTEAF
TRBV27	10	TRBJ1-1	ASSHYPTEAF
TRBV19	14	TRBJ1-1	ASSADTGTGATEAF
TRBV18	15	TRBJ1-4	ASSPGLGGATNEKLF
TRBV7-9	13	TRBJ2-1	ASSSTRAGDNEQF
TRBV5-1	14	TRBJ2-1	ASSLAGVLLVLEQF
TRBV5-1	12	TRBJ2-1	ASSLEWRNNEQF
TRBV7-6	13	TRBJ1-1	ASSLVQGSKREAF
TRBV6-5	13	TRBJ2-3	ASSYGTSGGSTQY
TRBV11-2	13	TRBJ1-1	ASSLVVGGNTEAF
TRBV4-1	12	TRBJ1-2	ASSQIGVLYGYT
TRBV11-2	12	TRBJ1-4	ASRLGDSPEKLF
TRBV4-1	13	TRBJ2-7	ASSQSIGTGDEQY
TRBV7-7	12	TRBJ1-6	ASSLVGQHSPLH